This T cell receptor beta chain was sequenced in a study of T cell responses to AZD1222 COVID-19 vaccine. CDR3 size: 13 residues. This clone was observed a single time. Only in-frame clones appear in the TCRdb table, and some are missing; sequencing was by immunoSEQ multiplex PCR. The sample includes approximately 81,000 clones, under 95% seen only once; the top ten take about 4.9%. The receptor was isolated from an adult in good health. This sequence joins TRBV21-1 and TRBJ2-3. TRBV21-1 is designated a pseudogene. Sequences were derived from peripheral blood, sampled on day 0 of MenACWY control vaccination. DNA of the CDR3: TGTGCCAGCAGCGGTCGCCTTACAGATACGCAGTATTTT. Translation: CASSGRLTDTQYF.